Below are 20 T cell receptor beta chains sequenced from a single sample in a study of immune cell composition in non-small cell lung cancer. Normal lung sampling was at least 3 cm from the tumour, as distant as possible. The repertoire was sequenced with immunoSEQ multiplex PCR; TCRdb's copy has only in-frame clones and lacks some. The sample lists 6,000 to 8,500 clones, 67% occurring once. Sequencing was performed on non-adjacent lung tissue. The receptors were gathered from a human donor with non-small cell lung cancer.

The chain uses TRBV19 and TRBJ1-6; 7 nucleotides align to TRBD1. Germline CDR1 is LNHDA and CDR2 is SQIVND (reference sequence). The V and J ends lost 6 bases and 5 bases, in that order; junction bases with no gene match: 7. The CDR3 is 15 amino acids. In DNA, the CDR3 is TGTGCCAGTAGCGGAGGGACAGCAGATAATTCACCCCTCCACTTT. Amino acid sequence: CASSGGTADNSPLHF.

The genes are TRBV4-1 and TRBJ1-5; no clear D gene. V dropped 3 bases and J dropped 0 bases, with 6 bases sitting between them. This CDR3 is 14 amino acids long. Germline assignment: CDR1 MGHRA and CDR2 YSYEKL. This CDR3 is CASSQENSNQPQHF. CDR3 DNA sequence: TGCGCCAGCAGCCAGGAGAATAGCAATCAGCCCCAGCATTTT.

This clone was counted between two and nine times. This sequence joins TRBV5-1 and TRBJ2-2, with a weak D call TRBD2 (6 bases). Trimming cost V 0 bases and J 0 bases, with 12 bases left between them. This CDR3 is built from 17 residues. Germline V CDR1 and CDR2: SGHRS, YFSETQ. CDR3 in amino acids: CASSLVPGLTNTGELFF. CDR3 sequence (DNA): TGCGCCAGCAGCTTGGTCCCGGGACTGACGAACACCGGGGAGCTGTTTTTT.

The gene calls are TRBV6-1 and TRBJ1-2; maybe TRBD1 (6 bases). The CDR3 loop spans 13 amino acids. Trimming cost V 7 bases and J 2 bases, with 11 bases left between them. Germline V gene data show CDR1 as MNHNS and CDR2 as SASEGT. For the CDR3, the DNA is TGTGCCAGCACCTGGGGGCTCAACTATGGCTACACCTTC. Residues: CASTWGLNYGYTF.

The CDR3 loop reads CASSSYGTLAFF. In nucleotides, the CDR3 is TGTGCCAGCAGCTCCTACGGGACTTTAGCTTTCTTT. The rearrangement joins TRBV13 to TRBJ1-1, with D possibly being TRBD1 (5 bases). Trimming stripped 4 bases from V and 10 bases from J, with 13 bases between. The germline V gene encodes CDR1 PRHDT and CDR2 FYEKMQ (reference sequence). The CDR3 covers 12 residues.

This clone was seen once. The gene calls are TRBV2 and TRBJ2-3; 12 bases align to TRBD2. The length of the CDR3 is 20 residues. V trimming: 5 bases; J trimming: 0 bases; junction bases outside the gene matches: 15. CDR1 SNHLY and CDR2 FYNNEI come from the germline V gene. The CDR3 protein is CASSLRTSGIAVDSTDTQYF. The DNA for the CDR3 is TGTGCCAGCAGTCTTCGGACTAGCGGGATCGCCGTTGATAGCACAGATACGCAGTATTTT. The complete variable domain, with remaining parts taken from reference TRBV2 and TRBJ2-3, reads EPEVTQTPSHQVTQMGQEVILRCVPISNHLYFYWYRQILGQKVEFLVSFYNNEISEKSEIFDDQFSVERPDGSNFTLKIRSTKLEDSAMYFCASSLRTSGIAVDSTDTQYFGPGTRLTVL.

The CDR3 nucleotides read TGCGCCAGCACCGGGATGGCTAGCGGGGGCCGGGATACGCAGTATTTT. Translating it yields CASTGMASGGRDTQYF. The chain carries TRBV5-1 and TRBJ2-3; 10 bases align to TRBD2. CDR1 is SGHRS, CDR2 YFSETQ, per germline. V was pared by 6 bases and J by 6 bases, with 13 bases of the junction left unmatched. The CDR3 has 16 amino acids.

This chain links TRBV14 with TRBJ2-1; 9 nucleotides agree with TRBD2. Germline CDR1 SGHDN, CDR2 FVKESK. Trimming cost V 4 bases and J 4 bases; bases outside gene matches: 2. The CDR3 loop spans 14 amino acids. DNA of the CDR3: TGTGCCAGCAGCCCGGGACTAGCATACAATGAGCAGTTCTTC. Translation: CASSPGLAYNEQFF.

Written as DNA, the CDR3 is TGTGCCTGGAGGGTGGACAAGAACACCGGGGAGCTGTTTTTT. Amino acids: CAWRVDKNTGELFF. The chain carries TRBV30 and TRBJ2-2, with D perhaps TRBD1 (5 bases). Germline CDR1 is GTSNPN and CDR2 is SVGIG (reference sequence). This CDR3 region has 14 residues. V lost 3 bases and J 1 base, leaving 9 bases between the germline ends.

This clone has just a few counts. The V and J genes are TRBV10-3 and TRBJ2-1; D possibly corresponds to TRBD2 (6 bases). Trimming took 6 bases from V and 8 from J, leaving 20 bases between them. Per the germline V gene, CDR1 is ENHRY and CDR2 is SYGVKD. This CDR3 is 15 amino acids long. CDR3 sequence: CAISSRMASVYEQFF. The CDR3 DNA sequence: TGTGCCATCAGCTCCCGGATGGCTAGCGTGTATGAGCAGTTCTTC.

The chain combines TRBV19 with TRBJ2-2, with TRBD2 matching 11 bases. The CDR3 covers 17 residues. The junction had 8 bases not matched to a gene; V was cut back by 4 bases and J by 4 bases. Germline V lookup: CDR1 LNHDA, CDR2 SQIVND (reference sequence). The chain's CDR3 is CASSTFPGLAGTGELFF. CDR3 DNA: TGTGCCAGTAGTACCTTCCCCGGACTAGCGGGCACCGGGGAGCTGTTTTTT.

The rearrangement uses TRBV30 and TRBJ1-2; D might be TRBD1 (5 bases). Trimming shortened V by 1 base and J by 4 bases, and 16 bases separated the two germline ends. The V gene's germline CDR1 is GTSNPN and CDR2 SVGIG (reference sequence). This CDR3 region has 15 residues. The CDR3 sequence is CAWSGSGANTYGYTF. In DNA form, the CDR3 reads TGTGCCTGGAGTGGCAGCGGGGCGAATACCTATGGCTACACCTTC.

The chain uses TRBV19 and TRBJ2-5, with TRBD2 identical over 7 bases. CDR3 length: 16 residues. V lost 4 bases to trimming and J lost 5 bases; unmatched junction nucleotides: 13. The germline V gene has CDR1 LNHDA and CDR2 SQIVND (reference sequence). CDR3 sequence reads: CASSRDSGFGVETQYF. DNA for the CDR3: TGTGCCAGTAGTAGGGATAGCGGGTTCGGGGTGGAGACCCAGTACTTC.

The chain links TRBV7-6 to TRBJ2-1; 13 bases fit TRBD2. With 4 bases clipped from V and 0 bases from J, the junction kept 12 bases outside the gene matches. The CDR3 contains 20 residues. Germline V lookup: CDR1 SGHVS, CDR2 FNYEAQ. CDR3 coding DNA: TGTGCCAGCAGCTACCCGGCCGGGACTAGCGGGGTTAGCTCCTACAATGAGCAGTTCTTC. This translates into CASSYPAGTSGVSSYNEQFF.

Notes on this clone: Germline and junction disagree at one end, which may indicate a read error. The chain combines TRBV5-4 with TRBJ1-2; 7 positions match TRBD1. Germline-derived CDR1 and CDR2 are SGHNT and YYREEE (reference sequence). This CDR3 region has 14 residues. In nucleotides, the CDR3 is TGTGCCAGAAGCTCCTCAACAGGGGTCTATGGCTACACCTTC. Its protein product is CARSSSTGVYGYTF.

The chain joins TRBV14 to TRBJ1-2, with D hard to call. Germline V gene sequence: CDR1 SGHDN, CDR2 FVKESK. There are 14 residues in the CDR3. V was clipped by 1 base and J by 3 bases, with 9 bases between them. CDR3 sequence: CASSQVNSHYGYTF. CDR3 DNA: TGTGCCAGCAGCCAAGTTAACAGCCACTATGGCTACACCTTC.

The CDR3 region has the DNA TGTGCCAGCAGTTTGTCAGGGGCCGGCCGTAAAGAGACCCAGTACTTC. Protein: CASSLSGAGRKETQYF. The V gene is TRBV28, the J gene TRBJ2-5; D is possibly TRBD1 (6 bases). The CDR3 totals 16 residues. V gave up 3 bases and J gave up 3 bases, with 17 bases separating them. CDR1 and CDR2 from the germline V gene are MDHEN and SYDVKM. Based on the CDR3 plus reference TRBV28 and TRBJ2-5, the full variable domain is DVKVTQSSRYLVKRTGEKVFLECVQDMDHENMFWYRQDPGLGLRLIYFSYDVKMKEKGDIPEGYSVSREKKERFSLILESASTNQTSMYLCASSLSGAGRKETQYFGPGTRLLVL.

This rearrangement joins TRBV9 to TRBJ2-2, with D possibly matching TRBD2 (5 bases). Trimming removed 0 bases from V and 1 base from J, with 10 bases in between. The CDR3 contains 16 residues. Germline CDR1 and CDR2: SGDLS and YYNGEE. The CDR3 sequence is CASSVDIGGNTGELFF. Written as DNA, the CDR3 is TGTGCCAGCAGCGTAGATATTGGAGGGAACACCGGGGAGCTGTTTTTT.

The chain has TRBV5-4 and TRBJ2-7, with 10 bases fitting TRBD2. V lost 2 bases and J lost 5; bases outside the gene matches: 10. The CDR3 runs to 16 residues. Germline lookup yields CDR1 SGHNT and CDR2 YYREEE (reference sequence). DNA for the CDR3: TGTGCCAGCAGCTTTATAGGAGCGGGGGGGAGGAACGAGCAGTACTTC. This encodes CASSFIGAGGRNEQYF.

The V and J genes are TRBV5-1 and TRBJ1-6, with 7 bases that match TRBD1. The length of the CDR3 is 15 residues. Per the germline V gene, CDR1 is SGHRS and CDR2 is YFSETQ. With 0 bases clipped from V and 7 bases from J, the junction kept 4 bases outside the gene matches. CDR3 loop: CASSLAGTVNSPLHF. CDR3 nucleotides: TGCGCCAGCAGCTTGGCCGGGACAGTGAATTCACCCCTCCACTTT.